Listed here are 3 T cell receptor beta chains from one sample, sequenced in a study of CXCR3-negative and CXCR3-positive naive CD8 T cells. Their antigens are not known. The authors made the TRB cDNA libraries by 5' RACE using UMI labels. TCRdb re-called the 5' RACE reads; every CDR3 protein appears as one record, without DNA. The repertoire table contains 65,000 to 90,000 distinct CDR3 sequences. Whole-study findings and limits: CXCR3-negative naive cells had less hydrophobic TRB CDR3s than did CXCR3-positive naive cells.

Sequenced input: naive CXCR3+ CD8+ T cells from blood. Described subset: CD45RO-CCR7+CD27+CD95- naive CD8+ T cells expressing CXCR3 (TNR3+). The receptors were sampled from a human donor in good health. Some clones in this sample may be carry-over from other donors' samples.

V usage is TRBV12-3 or TRBV12-4 and J usage is TRBJ1-2. The CDR3 runs 13 residues. The CDR3 protein is CASSLDGDYGYTF.

This chain joins TRBV23-1 and TRBJ2-7; TCRdb indicates TRBD1, and absent DNA this call remains unverified. TRBV23-1 is filed as an ORF, its function uncertain. The CDR3 totals 14 residues. The chain's CDR3 is CASSQHRDNLEQYF.

This chain joins TRBV14 and TRBJ1-1; TCRdb reports TRBD1, a call that lacks DNA to check it against. The germline gives CDR1 SGHDN, CDR2 FVKESK. There are 14 residues in the CDR3. The CDR3 loop reads CASSQDVEGREAFF.